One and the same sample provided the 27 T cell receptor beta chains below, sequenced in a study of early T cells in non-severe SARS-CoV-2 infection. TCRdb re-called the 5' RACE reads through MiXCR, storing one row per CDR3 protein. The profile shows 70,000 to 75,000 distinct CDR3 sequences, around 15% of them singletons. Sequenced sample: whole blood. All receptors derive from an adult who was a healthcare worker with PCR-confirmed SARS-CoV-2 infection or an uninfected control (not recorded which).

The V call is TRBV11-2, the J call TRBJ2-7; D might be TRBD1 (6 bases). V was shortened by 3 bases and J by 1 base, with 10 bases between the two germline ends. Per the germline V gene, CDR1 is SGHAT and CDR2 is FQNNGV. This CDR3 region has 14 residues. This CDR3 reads CASSLGHQSYEQYF. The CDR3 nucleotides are TGTGCCAGCAGCTTGGGACACCAATCCTACGAGCAGTACTTC.

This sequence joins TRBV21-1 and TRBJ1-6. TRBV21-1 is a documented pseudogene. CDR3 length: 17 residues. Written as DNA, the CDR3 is TGTGCCAGCAGCAAGGGCGGGGAGCGGGCGAATAATTCACCCCTCCACTTT. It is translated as CASSKGGERANNSPLHF.

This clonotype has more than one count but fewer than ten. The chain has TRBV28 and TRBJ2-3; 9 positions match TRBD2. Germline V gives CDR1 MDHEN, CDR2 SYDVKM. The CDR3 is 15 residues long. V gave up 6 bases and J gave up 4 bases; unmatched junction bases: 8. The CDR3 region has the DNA TGTGCCAGCAGCTCCAGCGGGGGGCCCGCAGATACGCAGTATTTT. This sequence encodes CASSSSGGPADTQYF.

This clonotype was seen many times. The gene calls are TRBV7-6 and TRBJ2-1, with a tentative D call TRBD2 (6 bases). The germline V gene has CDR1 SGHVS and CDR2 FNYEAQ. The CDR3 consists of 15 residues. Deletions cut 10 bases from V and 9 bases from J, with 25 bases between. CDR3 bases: TGTGCCACAAAGAGCCAACTAGCCCCGGCCGGTGAGCAGTTCTTC. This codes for CATKSQLAPAGEQFF.

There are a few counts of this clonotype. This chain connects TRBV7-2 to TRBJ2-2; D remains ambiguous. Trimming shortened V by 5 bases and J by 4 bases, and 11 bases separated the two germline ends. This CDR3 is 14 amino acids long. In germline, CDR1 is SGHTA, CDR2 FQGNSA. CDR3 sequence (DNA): TGTGCCAGCAGCCCTCGAACGAGCACCGGGGAGCTGTTTTTT. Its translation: CASSPRTSTGELFF.

CDR3 loop: CSVTPGPTEAFF. The CDR3 DNA follows: TGCAGCGTCACTCCGGGACCCACAGAAGCTTTCTTT. The chain uses TRBV29-1 and TRBJ1-1; tentatively, D is TRBD1 (5 bases). The germline V gene has CDR1 SQVTM and CDR2 ANQGSEA. The CDR3 runs 12 residues. V was cut by 6 bases and J by 8 bases, with 16 bases left in between.

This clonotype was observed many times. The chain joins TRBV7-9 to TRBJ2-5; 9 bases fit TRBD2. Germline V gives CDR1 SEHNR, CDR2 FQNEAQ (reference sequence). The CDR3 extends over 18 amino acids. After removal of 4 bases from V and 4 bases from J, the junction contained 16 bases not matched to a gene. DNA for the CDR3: TGTGCCAGCAGCTCAACCTTCATGCAGGGACTAGCAGGAGAGACCCAGTACTTC. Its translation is CASSSTFMQGLAGETQYF.

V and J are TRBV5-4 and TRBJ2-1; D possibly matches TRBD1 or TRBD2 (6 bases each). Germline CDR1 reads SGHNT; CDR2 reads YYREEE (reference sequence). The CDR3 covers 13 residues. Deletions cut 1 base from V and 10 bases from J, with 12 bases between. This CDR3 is CASSLTKGGEQFF. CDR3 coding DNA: TGTGCCAGCAGCTTGACAAAGGGGGGAGAGCAGTTCTTC.

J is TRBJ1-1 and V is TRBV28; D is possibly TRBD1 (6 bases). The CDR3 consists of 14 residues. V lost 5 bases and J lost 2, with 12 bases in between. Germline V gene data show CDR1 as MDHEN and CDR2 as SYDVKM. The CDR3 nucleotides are TGTGCCAGCAGTCCCAGGGGACGTAACACTGAAGCTTTCTTT. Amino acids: CASSPRGRNTEAFF.

The CDR3 loop reads CASSIEYEQYF. The CDR3 DNA reads as TGTGCCAGCAGTATAGAATACGAGCAGTACTTC. The genes are TRBV2 and TRBJ2-7; no reliable D call. CDR1 is SNHLY, CDR2 FYNNEI, per germline. The CDR3 runs 11 residues. V was cut by 5 bases and J by 4 bases, with 6 bases left in between.

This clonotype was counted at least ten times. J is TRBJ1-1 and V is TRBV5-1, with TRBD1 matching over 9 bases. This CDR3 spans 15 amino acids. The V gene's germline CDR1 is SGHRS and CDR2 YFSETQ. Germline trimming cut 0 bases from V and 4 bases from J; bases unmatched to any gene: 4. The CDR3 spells CASSLGRDRATEAFF. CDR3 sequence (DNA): TGCGCCAGCAGCTTGGGAAGGGACAGGGCCACTGAAGCTTTCTTT. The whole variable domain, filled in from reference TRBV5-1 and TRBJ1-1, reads KAGVTQTPRYLIKTRGQQVTLSCSPISGHRSVSWYQQTPGQGLQFLFEYFSETQRNKGNFPGRFSGRQFSNSRSEMNVSTLELGDSALYLCASSLGRDRATEAFFGQGTRLTVV.

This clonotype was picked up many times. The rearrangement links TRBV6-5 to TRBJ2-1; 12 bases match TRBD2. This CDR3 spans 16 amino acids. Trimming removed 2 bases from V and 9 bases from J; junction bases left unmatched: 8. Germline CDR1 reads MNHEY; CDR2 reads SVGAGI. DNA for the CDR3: TGTGCCAGCAGTTACCATCTAGCGGGGGGGCCGGGTGAGCAGTTCTTC. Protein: CASSYHLAGGPGEQFF.

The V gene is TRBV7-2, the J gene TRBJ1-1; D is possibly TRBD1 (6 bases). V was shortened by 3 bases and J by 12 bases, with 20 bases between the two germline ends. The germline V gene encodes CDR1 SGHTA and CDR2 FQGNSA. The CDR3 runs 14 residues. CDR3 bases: TGTGCCAGCAGCTTCACGCCAGGGGAGTCGTATACTTTCTTT. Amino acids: CASSFTPGESYTFF.

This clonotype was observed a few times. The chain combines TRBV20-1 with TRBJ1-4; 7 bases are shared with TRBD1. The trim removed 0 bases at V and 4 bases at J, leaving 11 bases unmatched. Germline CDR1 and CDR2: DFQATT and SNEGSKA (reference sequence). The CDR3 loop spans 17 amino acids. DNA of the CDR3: TGCAGTGCTAGAGATCAGGGGGACCCGAGGGTTAATGAAAAACTGTTTTTT. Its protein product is CSARDQGDPRVNEKLFF.

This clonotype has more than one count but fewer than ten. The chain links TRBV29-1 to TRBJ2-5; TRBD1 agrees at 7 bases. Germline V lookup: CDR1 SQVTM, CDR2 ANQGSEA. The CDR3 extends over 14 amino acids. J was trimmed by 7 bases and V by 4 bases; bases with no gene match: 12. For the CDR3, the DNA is TGCAGCGTTGGTTACAGGGGCTGGGGAGTGACCCAGTACTTC. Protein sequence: CSVGYRGWGVTQYF.

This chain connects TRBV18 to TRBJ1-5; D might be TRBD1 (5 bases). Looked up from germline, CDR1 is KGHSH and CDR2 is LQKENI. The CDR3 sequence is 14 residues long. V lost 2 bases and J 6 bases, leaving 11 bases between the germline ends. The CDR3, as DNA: TGTGCCAGCTCACCATCGGGGGAGTTTCAGCCCCAGCATTTT. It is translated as CASSPSGEFQPQHF.

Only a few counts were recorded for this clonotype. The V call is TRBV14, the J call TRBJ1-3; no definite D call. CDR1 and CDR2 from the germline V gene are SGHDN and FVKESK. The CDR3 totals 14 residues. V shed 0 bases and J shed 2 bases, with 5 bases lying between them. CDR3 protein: CASSQDLTGNTIYF. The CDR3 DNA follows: TGTGCCAGCAGCCAAGATCTTACTGGAAACACCATATATTTT.

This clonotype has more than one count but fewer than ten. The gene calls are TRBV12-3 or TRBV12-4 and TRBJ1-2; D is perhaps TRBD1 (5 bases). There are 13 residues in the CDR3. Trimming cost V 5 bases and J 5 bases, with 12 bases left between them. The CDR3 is CASSIGTEYGYTF. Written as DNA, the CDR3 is TGTGCCAGCAGTATCGGGACCGAGTATGGCTACACCTTC.

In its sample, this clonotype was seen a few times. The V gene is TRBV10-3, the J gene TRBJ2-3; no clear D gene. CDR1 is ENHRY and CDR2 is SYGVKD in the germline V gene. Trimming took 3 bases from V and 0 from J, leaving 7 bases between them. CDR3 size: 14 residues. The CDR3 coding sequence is TGTGCCATCAGTGAAAGGGTCAGCACAGATACGCAGTATTTT. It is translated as CAISERVSTDTQYF.

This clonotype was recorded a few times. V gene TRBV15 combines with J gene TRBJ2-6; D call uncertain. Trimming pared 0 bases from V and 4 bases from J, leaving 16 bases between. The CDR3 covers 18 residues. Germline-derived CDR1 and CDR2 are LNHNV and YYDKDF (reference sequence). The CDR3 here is CATSRDGPSPEGANVLTF. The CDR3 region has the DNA TGTGCCACCAGCAGAGATGGGCCAAGCCCGGAGGGGGCCAACGTCCTGACTTTC.

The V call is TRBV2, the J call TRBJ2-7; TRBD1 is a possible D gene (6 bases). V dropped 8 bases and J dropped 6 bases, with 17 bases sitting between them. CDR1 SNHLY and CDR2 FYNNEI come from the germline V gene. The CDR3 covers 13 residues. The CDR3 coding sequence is TGTGCCAGCGGGGCCCACGGACAGACCGAGCAGTACTTC. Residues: CASGAHGQTEQYF.

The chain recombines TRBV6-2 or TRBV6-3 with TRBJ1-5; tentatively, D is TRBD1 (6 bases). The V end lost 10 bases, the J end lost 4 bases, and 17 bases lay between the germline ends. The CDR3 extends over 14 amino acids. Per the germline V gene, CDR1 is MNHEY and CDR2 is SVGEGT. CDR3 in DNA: TGTGCCACGACAGGATCCTCTTTTAATCAGCCCCAGCATTTT. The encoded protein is CATTGSSFNQPQHF.

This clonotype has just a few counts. The CDR3 protein is CASSFPQGLMNTEAFF. The CDR3 DNA reads TGTGCCAGCAGTTTTCCCCAGGGACTCATGAACACTGAAGCTTTCTTT. The chain combines TRBV28 with TRBJ1-1; possible D gene TRBD1, 5 bases. This CDR3 is built from 16 residues. CDR1 and CDR2 (germline): MDHEN, SYDVKM. Trimming removed 3 bases at V and 0 bases at J, with 14 bases between.

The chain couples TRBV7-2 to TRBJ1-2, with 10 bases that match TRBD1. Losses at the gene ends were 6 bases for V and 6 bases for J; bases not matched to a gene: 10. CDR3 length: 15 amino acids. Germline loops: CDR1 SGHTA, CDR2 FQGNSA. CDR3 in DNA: TGTGCCAGCAGGCGACAGGGGGCGCAACTTCATGGCTACACCTTC. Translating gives CASRRQGAQLHGYTF.

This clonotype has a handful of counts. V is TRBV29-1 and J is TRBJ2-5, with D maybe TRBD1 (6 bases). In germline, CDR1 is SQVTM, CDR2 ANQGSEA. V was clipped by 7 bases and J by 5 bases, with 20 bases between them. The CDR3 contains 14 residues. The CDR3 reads CSATSLTGRETQYF. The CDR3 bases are TGCAGCGCAACCAGCCTGACAGGACGGGAGACCCAGTACTTC.

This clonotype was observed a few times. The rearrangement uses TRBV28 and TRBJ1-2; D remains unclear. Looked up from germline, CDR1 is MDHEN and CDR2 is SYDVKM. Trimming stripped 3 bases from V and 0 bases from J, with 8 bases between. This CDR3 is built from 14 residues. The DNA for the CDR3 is TGTGCCAGCAGTTTGACATTCGCTAACTATGGCTACACCTTC. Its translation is CASSLTFANYGYTF.

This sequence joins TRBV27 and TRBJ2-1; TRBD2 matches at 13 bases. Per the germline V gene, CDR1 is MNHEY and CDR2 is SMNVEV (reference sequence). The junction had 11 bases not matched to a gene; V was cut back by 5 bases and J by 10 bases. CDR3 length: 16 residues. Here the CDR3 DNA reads TGTGCCAGCAGTCCAACGACTAGCGGGGGGCCTCCAGAGCAGTTCTTC. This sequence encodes CASSPTTSGGPPEQFF.